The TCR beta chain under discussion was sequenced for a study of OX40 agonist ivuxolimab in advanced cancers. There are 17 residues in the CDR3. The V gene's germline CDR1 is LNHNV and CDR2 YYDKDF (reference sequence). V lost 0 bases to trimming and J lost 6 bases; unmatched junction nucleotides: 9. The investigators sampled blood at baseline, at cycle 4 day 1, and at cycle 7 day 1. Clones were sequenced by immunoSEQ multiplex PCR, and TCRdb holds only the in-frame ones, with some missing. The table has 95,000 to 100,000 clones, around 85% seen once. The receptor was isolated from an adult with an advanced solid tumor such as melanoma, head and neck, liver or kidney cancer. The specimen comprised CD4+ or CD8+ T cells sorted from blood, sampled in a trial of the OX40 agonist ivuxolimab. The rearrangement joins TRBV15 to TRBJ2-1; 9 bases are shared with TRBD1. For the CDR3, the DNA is TGTGCCACCAGCAGAGATTCCTACGGACAGGGGAGCAATGAGCAGTTCTTC. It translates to CATSRDSYGQGSNEQFF.